The 21 T cell receptor beta chains presented below share a single source sample, sequenced in a study of blood T cell repertoires in COVID-19. Clones were sequenced by immunoSEQ multiplex PCR, and TCRdb holds only the in-frame ones, with some missing. The data contain around 260,000 clones, 75% to 90% of them singletons. The sequenced sample was peripheral blood. Receptors were obtained from a man aged 30-40 years with active or convalescent COVID-19.

The rearrangement uses TRBV5-1 and TRBJ1-2; no clear D gene. Trimming removed 2 bases from V and 1 base from J, with 12 bases in between. Germline-derived CDR1 and CDR2 are SGHRS and YFSETQ. This CDR3 comprises 15 residues. The chain's CDR3 is CASSLESPLNYGYTF. For the CDR3, the DNA is TGCGCCAGCAGCTTAGAGTCGCCTCTTAACTATGGCTACACCTTC.

The rearrangement links TRBV6-5 to TRBJ2-2; no definite D call. Germline CDR1 and CDR2: MNHEY and SVGAGI. V was shortened by 6 bases and J by 7 bases, with 9 bases between the two germline ends. This CDR3 comprises 12 residues. The CDR3 protein is CASRPHGGELFF. Written as DNA, the CDR3 is TGTGCCAGCAGACCCCACGGCGGGGAGCTGTTTTTT.

J is TRBJ1-2 and V is TRBV3-1 (or the pseudogene TRBV3-2); D is uncertain. Germline-derived CDR1 and CDR2 are LGHDT and YNNKEL (reference sequence). V was cut by 4 bases and J by 5 bases, with 11 bases left in between. The CDR3 is 13 amino acids. CDR3: CASSPSFPYGYTF. CDR3 DNA sequence: TGTGCCAGCAGCCCCTCCTTCCCGTATGGCTACACCTTC.

This clone appeared a few times. The chain combines TRBV6-5 with TRBJ1-5; 8 bases are shared with TRBD1. Germline V lookup: CDR1 MNHEY, CDR2 SVGAGI. V lost 6 bases, J lost 4 bases, and 5 bases stayed unmatched. CDR3 length: 14 residues. As DNA, the CDR3 is TGTGCCAGCAGAAGAGACAGGGGTAATCAGCCCCAGCATTTT. Translation gives CASRRDRGNQPQHF.

The J gene is TRBJ2-7, the V gene TRBV24-1, with TRBD2 as a possible D gene (6 bases). CDR1 is KGHDR and CDR2 is SFDVKD in the germline V gene. Trimming pared 2 bases from V and 3 bases from J, leaving 19 bases between. The CDR3 extends over 17 amino acids. The CDR3: CATSDSHGAGGVYEQYF. CDR3 bases: TGTGCCACCAGTGATTCCCACGGGGCCGGAGGGGTCTACGAGCAGTACTTC.

This clone has only one observation. The chain couples TRBV5-8 to TRBJ2-3, with 7 bases matching TRBD1. The CDR3 consists of 15 residues. J gave up 4 bases and V 0 bases, and 5 bases lay outside the gene matches. Looked up from germline, CDR1 is SGHTS and CDR2 is YDEGEE. CDR3 nucleotides: TGTGCCAGCAGCTTGGGAGGGCAGGGGGCAGATACGCAGTATTTT. It is translated as CASSLGGQGADTQYF.

CDR3 protein: CASSKKSLRDNMNYGYTF. The CDR3 DNA is TGTGCCAGCAGCAAAAAATCCCTCCGGGACAACATGAACTATGGCTACACCTTC. The chain employs TRBV5-5 and TRBJ1-2; D may be TRBD1 (6 bases). CDR3 length: 18 amino acids. Trimming stripped 4 bases from V and 2 bases from J, with 24 bases between. Germline V CDR1 and CDR2: SGHKS, YYEKEE (reference sequence).

The chain carries TRBV5-5 and TRBJ2-1; weak D call: TRBD2 (7 bases). The CDR3 sequence is 19 residues long. Trimming stripped 4 bases from V and 5 bases from J, with 28 bases between. The germline gives CDR1 SGHKS, CDR2 YYEKEE (reference sequence). CDR3 loop: CASSQLGIGVREGDNEQFF. Written as DNA, the CDR3 is TGTGCCAGCAGCCAGCTCGGGATTGGTGTAAGGGAGGGGGACAATGAGCAGTTCTTC.

The rearrangement joins TRBV5-1 to TRBJ2-7; 10 nucleotides agree with TRBD2. The CDR3 has 15 residues. Trimming removed 2 bases from V and 2 bases from J; junction bases left unmatched: 4. Germline CDR1 and CDR2: SGHRS and YFSETQ. CDR3 sequence: CASSLASGGTYEQYF. In DNA form, the CDR3 reads TGCGCCAGCAGCTTAGCTAGCGGGGGTACCTACGAGCAGTACTTC.

CDR3 nucleotide sequence: TGCGCCAGCAGTGAGTCGGGCCAGGGCGAGCAGTACTTC. This translates into CASSESGQGEQYF. The chain carries TRBV10-1 and TRBJ2-7, with a tentative D call TRBD1 (5 bases). Trimming stripped 0 bases from V and 6 bases from J, with 9 bases between. Germline V gives CDR1 WNHNN, CDR2 SYGVQD (reference sequence). The CDR3 has 13 amino acids.

This clone came up once. The chain links TRBV10-3 to TRBJ1-5; a possible D gene is TRBD1 (6 bases). This CDR3 region has 15 residues. The ends were cut back, 4 bases at V and 7 bases at J, with 17 bases in the middle. The germline V gene has CDR1 ENHRY and CDR2 SYGVKD. The CDR3, as DNA: TGTGCCATCAGTGTGGGAGGGGGGGGGAGCCAGCCCCAGCATTTT. It translates to CAISVGGGGSQPQHF.

Here the CDR3 reads CASSQQGAGYTF. The CDR3 region has the DNA TGCGCCAGCAGCCAACAGGGGGCTGGCTACACCTTC. This rearrangement joins TRBV4-1 to TRBJ1-2, with 8 bases matching TRBD1. Germline assignment: CDR1 MGHRA and CDR2 YSYEKL. CDR3 length equals 12 residues. Trimming took 2 bases from V and 7 from J; bases not matched to a gene: 0.

V is TRBV19 and J is TRBJ2-3; D is uncertain. CDR3 length equals 13 residues. Germline V gene data show CDR1 as LNHDA and CDR2 as SQIVND (reference sequence). Trimming took 0 bases from V and 4 from J, leaving 5 bases between them. The CDR3 DNA is TGTGCCAGTAGTATAGATCTTTCAGATACGCAGTATTTT. Translated, it gives CASSIDLSDTQYF.

The gene calls are TRBV9 and TRBJ2-2; D is unclear. The V gene lost 0 bases and the J gene lost 6 bases, with 3 bases spanning the gap. Per the germline V gene, CDR1 is SGDLS and CDR2 is YYNGEE. The CDR3 runs to 12 residues. The CDR3 protein is CASSVASGELFF. CDR3 DNA sequence: TGTGCCAGCAGCGTAGCTTCCGGGGAGCTGTTTTTT.

This chain links TRBV2 with TRBJ1-4; maybe TRBD1 (5 bases). CDR3 length: 15 residues. V was pared by 3 bases and J by 7 bases, with 15 bases between. Germline V gives CDR1 SNHLY, CDR2 FYNNEI. The CDR3 nucleotides are TGTGCCAGCAGTGATGGGGCAGGGCGAGGTGAAAAACTGTTTTTT. It encodes CASSDGAGRGEKLFF.

To note about this clone: At the DNA level, this CDR3 is encoded by other sequences in the same sample as well. The CDR3 spells CASSVGTNYGYTF. The CDR3 nucleotides read TGTGCCAGCAGCGTCGGGACTAACTATGGCTACACCTTC. V gene TRBV9 combines with J gene TRBJ1-2; D is undetermined. CDR1 SGDLS and CDR2 YYNGEE come from the germline V gene. The CDR3 has 13 residues. Trimming took off 2 bases at V and 0 bases at J, with 5 bases between the two ends.

The rearrangement uses TRBV14 and TRBJ2-1; TRBD1 aligns across 7 bases. The V and J ends lost 3 bases and 4 bases, in that order; junction bases with no gene match: 9. CDR1 is SGHDN and CDR2 is FVKESK in the germline V gene. The length of the CDR3 is 16 residues. This CDR3 reads CASSHSRDRQYNEQFF. CDR3 bases: TGTGCCAGCAGCCATTCTCGGGACAGACAATACAATGAGCAGTTCTTC.

The rearrangement joins TRBV4-1 to TRBJ1-1, with 7 nucleotides matching TRBD1. Losses at the gene ends were 4 bases for V and 2 bases for J; bases not matched to a gene: 7. CDR1 and CDR2 (germline): MGHRA, YSYEKL. The CDR3 spans 15 residues. The CDR3 bases are TGCGCCAGCAGCCCCAGGGACAGCTTCAACACTGAAGCTTTCTTT. It codes for CASSPRDSFNTEAFF.

The chain recombines TRBV5-4 with TRBJ1-1; the D is unclear. CDR3 size: 14 residues. V lost 1 base, J lost 2 bases, and 9 bases lay in between. Germline V CDR1 and CDR2: SGHNT, YYREEE (reference sequence). The CDR3 is CASSLWASNTEAFF. CDR3 DNA sequence: TGTGCCAGCAGCTTGTGGGCCAGTAACACTGAAGCTTTCTTT.

The J gene is TRBJ2-1, the V gene TRBV18, with 8 bases identical to TRBD2. V lost 1 base and J lost 9; bases outside the gene matches: 11. This CDR3 contains 16 residues. The germline V gene has CDR1 KGHSH and CDR2 LQKENI. CDR3 sequence reads: CASSPRGSGDGVEQFF. The DNA of the CDR3 is TGTGCCAGCTCACCACGGGGTAGCGGGGATGGTGTTGAGCAGTTCTTC.

The V gene is TRBV6-5, the J gene TRBJ1-1; the D gene is possibly TRBD1 (6 bases). V gave up 5 bases and J gave up 9 bases, with 16 bases separating them. From germline, CDR1 is MNHEY and CDR2 SVGAGI. This CDR3 is 13 amino acids long. CDR3 sequence (DNA): TGTGCCAGCAGTCCTGAAAGGACAGTTCAAGCTTTCTTT. It yields the protein CASSPERTVQAFF.